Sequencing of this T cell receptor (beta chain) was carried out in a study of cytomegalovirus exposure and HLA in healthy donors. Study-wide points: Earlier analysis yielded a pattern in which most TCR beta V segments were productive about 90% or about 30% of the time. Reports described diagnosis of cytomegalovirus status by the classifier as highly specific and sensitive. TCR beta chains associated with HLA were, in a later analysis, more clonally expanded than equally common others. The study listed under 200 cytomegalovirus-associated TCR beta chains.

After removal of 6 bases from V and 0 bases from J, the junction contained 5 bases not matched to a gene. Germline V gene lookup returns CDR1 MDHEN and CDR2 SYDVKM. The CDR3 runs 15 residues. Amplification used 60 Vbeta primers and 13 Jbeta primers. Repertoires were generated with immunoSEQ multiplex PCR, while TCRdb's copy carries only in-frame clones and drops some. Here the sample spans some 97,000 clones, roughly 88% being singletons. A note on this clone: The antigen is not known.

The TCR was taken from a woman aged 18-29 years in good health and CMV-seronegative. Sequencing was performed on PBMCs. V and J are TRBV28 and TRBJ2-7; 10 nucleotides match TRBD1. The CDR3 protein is CASRWGTGASYEQYF. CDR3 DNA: TGTGCCAGCAGATGGGGGACAGGGGCCTCCTACGAGCAGTACTTC.